This note documents a single T cell receptor beta chain sequence. Its antigen is currently unknown. This entry belongs to a study of T cell responses to AZD1222 COVID-19 vaccine. Study observations and caveats: Clonal diversity may have been underestimated, and the donors were mostly white British, with more females than males. Researchers took repertoire samples only after the peak T cell response had come. Baseline testing showed seropositivity in only 6 or 7 AZD1222 recipients.

The CDR3 consists of 14 residues. Germline V gene sequence: CDR1 SGHRS, CDR2 YFSETQ. Trimming shortened V by 2 bases and J by 9 bases, and 15 bases separated the two germline ends. Only in-frame clones appear in the TCRdb table, and some are missing; sequencing was by immunoSEQ multiplex PCR. The sample holds some 130,000 clones; roughly 90% are singletons and the top ten take approximately 6.8%. This chain links TRBV5-1 with TRBJ2-1; D is possibly TRBD1 (5 bases). The clonotype originates from an adult in good health. Sequenced material: peripheral blood, taken on day 0 of AZD1222 vaccination. CDR3 in amino acids: CASSFGQSQGEQFF. CDR3 nucleotide sequence: TGCGCCAGCAGCTTCGGGCAGTCCCAGGGTGAGCAGTTCTTC.